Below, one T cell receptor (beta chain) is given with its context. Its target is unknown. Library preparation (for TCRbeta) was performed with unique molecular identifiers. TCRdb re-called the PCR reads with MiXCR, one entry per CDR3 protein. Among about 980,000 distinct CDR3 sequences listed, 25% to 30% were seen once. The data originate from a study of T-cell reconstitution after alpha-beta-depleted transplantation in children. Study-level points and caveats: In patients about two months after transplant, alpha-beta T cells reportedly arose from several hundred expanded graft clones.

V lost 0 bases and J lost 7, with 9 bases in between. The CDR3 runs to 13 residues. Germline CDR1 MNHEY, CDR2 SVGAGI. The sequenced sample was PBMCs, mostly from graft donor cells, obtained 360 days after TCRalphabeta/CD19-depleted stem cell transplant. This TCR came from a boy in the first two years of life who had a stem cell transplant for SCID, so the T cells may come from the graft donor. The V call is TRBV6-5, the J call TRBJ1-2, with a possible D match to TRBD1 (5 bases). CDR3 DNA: TGTGCCAGCAGTTACTCCCGGGACTCTGGCTACACCTTC. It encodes CASSYSRDSGYTF.